This T cell receptor (beta chain) was obtained from a study of cytomegalovirus exposure and HLA in healthy donors. Study overall: Prior work identified 95 million to 120 million unique TCR beta sequences in some 180 million T cells.

In germline, CDR1 is GTSNPN, CDR2 SVGIG (reference sequence). V was pared by 1 base and J by 9 bases, with 31 bases between. The CDR3 totals 20 residues. The PCR employed 60 Vbeta primers together with 13 Jbeta primers. Profiled with immunoSEQ multiplex PCR; TCRdb holds only in-frame clones, not every one. Among 45,000 to 70,000 clones listed, about 84% were seen once. This clone was detected once. The chain links TRBV30 to TRBJ1-6, with a weak D call TRBD1 (5 bases). The TCR originated in a man aged 25 to 40 in good health and CMV-seronegative. Material: PBMCs. CDR3 DNA sequence: TGTGCCTGGAGTGCCGACCCCCGTCCGGTCAGGGCGGCGTATGGTTCACCCCTCCACTTT. Amino acid sequence: CAWSADPRPVRAAYGSPLHF.